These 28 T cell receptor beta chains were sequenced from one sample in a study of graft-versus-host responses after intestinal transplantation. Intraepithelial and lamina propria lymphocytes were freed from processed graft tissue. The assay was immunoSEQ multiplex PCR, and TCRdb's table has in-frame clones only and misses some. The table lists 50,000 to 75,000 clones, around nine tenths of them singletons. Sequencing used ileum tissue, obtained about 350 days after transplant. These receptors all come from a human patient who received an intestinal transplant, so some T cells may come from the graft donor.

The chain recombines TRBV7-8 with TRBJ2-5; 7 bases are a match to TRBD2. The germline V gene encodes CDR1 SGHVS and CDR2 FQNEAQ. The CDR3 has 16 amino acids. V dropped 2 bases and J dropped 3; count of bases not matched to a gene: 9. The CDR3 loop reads CASSLKAGVFKETQYF. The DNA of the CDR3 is TGTGCCAGCAGCTTAAAGGCGGGGGTGTTTAAAGAGACCCAGTACTTC.

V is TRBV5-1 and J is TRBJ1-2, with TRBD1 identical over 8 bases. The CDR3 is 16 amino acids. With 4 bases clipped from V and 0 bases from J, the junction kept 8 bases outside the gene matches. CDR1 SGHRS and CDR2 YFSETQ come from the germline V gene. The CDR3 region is CASSPAGQASNYGYTF. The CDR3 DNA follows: TGCGCCAGCAGCCCCGCGGGACAGGCGTCTAACTATGGCTACACCTTC.

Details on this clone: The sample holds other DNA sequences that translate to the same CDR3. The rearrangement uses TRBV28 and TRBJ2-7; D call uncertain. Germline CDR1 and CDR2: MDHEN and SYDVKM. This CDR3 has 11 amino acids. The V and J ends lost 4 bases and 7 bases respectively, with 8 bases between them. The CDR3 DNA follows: TGTGCCAGCAGTTCCCCTCGGGAGCAGTACTTC. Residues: CASSSPREQYF.

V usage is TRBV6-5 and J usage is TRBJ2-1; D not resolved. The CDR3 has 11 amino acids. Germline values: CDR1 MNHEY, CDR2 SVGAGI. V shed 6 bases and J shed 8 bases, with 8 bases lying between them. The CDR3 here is CASRVGDEQFF. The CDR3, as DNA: TGTGCCAGCAGGGTTGGCGATGAGCAGTTCTTC.

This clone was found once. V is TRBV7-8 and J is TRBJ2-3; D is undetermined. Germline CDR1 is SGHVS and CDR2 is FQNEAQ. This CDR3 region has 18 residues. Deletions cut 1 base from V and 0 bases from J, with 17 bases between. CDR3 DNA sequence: TGTGCCAGCAGCTTAGAAGAGTACGGCGGACCTAGCACAGATACGCAGTATTTT. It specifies CASSLEEYGGPSTDTQYF. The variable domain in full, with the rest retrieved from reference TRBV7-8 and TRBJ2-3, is GAGVSQSPRYKVAKRGQDVALRCDPISGHVSLFWYQQALGQGPEFLTYFQNEAQLDKSGLPSDRFFAERPEGSVSTLKIQRTQQEDSAVYLCASSLEEYGGPSTDTQYFGPGTRLTVL.

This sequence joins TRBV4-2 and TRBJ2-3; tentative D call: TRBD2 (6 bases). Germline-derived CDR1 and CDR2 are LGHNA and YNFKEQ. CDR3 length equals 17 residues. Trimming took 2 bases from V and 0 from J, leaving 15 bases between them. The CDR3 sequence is CASSQMRGLASTDTQYF. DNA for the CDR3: TGTGCCAGCAGCCAAATGCGCGGGCTAGCGAGCACAGATACGCAGTATTTT.

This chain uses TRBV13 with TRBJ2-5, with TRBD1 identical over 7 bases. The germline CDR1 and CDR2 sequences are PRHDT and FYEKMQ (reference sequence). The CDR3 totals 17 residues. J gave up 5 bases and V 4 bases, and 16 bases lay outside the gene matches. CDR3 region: CASSYTGAPTGMETQYF. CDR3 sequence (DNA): TGTGCCAGCAGCTACACTGGAGCTCCGACAGGGATGGAGACCCAGTACTTC.

The CDR3 DNA follows: TGCAGCGTTCTTGTCCTAGCGGGAGCAGATACGCAGTATTTT. Protein product: CSVLVLAGADTQYF. The chain has TRBV29-1 and TRBJ2-3, with TRBD2 matching over 10 bases. Germline V gene sequence: CDR1 SQVTM, CDR2 ANQGSEA. The V segment lost 5 bases and the J segment 4 bases; nucleotides outside the gene matches: 6. The CDR3 contains 14 residues.

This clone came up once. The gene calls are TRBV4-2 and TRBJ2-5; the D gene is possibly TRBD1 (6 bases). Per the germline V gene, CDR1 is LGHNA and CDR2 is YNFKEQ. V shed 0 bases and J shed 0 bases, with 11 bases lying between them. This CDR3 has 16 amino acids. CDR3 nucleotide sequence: TGTGCCAGCAGCCAAGAACAGGGAGCCCACCAAGAGACCCAGTACTTC. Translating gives CASSQEQGAHQETQYF.

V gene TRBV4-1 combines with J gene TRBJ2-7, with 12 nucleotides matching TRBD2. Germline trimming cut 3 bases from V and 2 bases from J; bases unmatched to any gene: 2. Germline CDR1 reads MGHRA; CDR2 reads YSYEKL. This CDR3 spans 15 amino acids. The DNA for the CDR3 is TGCGCCAGCAGCCAGGCTAGCGGGAGGGCCTACGAGCAGTACTTC. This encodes CASSQASGRAYEQYF.

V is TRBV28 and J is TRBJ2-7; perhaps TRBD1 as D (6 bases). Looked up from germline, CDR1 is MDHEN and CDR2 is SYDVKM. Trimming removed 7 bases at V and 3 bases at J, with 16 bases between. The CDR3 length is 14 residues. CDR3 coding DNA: TGTGCCAGCACCCCACAGACAGGCCACTACGAGCAGTACTTC. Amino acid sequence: CASTPQTGHYEQYF. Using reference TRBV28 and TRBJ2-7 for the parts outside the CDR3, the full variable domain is DVKVTQSSRYLVKRTGEKVFLECVQDMDHENMFWYRQDPGLGLRLIYFSYDVKMKEKGDIPEGYSVSREKKERFSLILESASTNQTSMYLCASTPQTGHYEQYFGPGTRLTVT.

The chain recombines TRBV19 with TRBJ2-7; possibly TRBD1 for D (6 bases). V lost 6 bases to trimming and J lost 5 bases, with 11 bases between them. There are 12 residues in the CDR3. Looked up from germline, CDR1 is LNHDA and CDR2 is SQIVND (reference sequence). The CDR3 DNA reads TGTGCCAGTAGCCAGGGGAGCCACGAGCAGTACTTC. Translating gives CASSQGSHEQYF.

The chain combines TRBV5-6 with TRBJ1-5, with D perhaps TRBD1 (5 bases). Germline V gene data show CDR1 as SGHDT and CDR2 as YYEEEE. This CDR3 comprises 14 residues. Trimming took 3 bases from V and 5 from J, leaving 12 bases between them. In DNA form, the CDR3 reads TGTGCCAGCAGCTGGGGGGGGATTGATCAGCCCCAGCATTTT. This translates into CASSWGGIDQPQHF.

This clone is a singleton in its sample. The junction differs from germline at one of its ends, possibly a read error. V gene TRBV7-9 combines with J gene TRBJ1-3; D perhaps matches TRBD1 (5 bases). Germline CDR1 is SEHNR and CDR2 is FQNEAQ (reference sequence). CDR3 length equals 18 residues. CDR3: CASSSTRDGESSGSTIYF. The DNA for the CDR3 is TGTGCCAGCAGCTCCACCCGGGACGGCGAATCCTCTGGAAGCACCATATATTTT. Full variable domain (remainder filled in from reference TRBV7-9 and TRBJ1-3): DTGVSQNPRHKITKRGQNVTFRCDPISEHNRLYWYRQTLGQGPEFLTYFQNEAQLEKSRLLSDRFSAERPKGSFSTLEIQRTEQGDSAMYLCASSSTRDGESSGSTIYFGEGSWLTVV.

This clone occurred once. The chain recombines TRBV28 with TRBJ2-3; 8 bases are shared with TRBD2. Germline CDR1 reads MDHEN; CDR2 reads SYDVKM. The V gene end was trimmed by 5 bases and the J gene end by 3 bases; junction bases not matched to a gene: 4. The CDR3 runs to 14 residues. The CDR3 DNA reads TGTGCCAGCAGTCGTAGCGGGGTGACAGATACGCAGTATTTT. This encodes CASSRSGVTDTQYF.

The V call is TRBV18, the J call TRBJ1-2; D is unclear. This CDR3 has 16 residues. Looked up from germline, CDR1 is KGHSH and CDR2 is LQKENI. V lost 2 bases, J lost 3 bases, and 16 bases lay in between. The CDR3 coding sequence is TGTGCCAGCTCACCAGTGCTCGATAGGCAGGACTATGGCTACACCTTC. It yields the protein CASSPVLDRQDYGYTF.

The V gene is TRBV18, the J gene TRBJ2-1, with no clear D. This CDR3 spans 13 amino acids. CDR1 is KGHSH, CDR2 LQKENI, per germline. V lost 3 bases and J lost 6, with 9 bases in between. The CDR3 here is CASSPSRSNEQFF. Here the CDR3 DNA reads TGTGCCAGCTCACCCTCCCGTAGCAATGAGCAGTTCTTC. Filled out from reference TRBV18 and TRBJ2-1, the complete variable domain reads NAGVMQNPRHLVRRRGQEARLRCSPMKGHSHVYWYRQLPEEGLKFMVYLQKENIIDESGMPKERFSAEFPKEGPSILRIQQVVRGDSAAYFCASSPSRSNEQFFGPGTRLTVL.

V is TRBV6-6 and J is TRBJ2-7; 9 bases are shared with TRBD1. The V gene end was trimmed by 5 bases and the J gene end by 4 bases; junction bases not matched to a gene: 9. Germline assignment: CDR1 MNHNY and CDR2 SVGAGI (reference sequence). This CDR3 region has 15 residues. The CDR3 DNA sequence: TGTGCCAGCAGTACCCCGGGACAGGGTATATACGAGCAGTACTTC. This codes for CASSTPGQGIYEQYF.

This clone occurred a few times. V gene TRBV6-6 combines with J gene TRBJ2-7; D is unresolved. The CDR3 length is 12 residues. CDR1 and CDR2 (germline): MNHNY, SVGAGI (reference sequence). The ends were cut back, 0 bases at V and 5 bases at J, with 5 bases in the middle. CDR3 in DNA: TGTGCCAGCAGTTACTCTAACCACGAGCAGTACTTC. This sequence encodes CASSYSNHEQYF.

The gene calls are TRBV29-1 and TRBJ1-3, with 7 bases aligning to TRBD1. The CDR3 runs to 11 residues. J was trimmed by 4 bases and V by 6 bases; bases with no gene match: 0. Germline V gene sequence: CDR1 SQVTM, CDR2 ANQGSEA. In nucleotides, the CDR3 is TGCAGCGTGGACAGGGGAAACACCATATATTTT. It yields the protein CSVDRGNTIYF.

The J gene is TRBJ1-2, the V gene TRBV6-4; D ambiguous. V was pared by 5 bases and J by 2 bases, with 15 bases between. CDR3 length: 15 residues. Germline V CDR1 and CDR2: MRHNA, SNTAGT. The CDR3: CASSLHPGLNYGYTF. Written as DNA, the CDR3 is TGTGCCAGCAGTCTACACCCGGGCCTAAACTATGGCTACACCTTC.

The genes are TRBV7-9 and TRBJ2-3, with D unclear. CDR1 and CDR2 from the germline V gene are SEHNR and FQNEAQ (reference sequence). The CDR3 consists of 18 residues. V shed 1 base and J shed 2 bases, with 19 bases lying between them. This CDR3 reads CASSLVGKVPYFTDTQYF. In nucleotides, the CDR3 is TGTGCCAGCAGCTTAGTAGGTAAGGTTCCCTACTTCACAGATACGCAGTATTTT.

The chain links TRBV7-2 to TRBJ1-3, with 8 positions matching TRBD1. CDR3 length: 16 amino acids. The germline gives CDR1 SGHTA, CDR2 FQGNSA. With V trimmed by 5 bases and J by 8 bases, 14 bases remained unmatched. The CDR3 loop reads CASSLLLGQGGDTIYF. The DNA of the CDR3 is TGTGCCAGCAGCCTCCTCTTAGGACAGGGCGGTGACACCATATATTTT.

Here the CDR3 DNA reads TGTGCCAGCAGTTGGACTAGCGGGGGCACAGATACGCAGTATTTT. The encoded protein is CASSWTSGGTDTQYF. The gene calls are TRBV2 and TRBJ2-3; 12 nucleotides align to TRBD2. Per germline, CDR1 SNHLY and CDR2 FYNNEI. This CDR3 region has 15 residues. Unmatched junction bases numbered 1, after V lost 5 bases and J lost 1 base.

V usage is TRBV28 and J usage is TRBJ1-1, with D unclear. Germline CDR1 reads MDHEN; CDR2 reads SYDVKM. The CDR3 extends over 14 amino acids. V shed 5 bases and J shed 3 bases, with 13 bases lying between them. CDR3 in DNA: TGTGCCAGCAGTCTCGTTAAAGGTTACACTGAAGCTTTCTTT. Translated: CASSLVKGYTEAFF.

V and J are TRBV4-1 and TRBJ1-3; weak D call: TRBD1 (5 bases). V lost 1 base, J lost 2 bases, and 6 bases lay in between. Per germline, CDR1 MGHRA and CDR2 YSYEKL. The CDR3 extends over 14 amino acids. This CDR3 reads CASSQGGAGNTIYF. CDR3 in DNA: TGCGCCAGCAGCCAAGGGGGGGCTGGAAACACCATATATTTT.

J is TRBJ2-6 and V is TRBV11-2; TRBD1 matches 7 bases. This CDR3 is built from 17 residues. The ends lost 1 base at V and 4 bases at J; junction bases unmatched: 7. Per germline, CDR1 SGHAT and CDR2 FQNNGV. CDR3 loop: CASSLGQGVVGANVLTF. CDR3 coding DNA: TGTGCCAGCAGCTTAGGACAGGGAGTTGTGGGGGCCAACGTCCTGACTTTC.

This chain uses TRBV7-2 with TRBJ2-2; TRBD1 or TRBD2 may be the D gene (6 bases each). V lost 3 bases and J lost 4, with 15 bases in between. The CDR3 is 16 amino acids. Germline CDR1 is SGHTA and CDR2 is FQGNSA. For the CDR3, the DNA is TGTGCCAGCAGCTTGTTAGGGGGGCCGGGCACCGGGGAGCTGTTTTTT. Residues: CASSLLGGPGTGELFF.